These 6 T cell receptor beta chains share one sample of origin, sequenced in a study of blood T cell repertoires in COVID-19. Sequencing was performed with immunoSEQ multiplex PCR; in TCRdb, only in-frame clones are kept and a portion is missing. Among 540,000 or so clones listed, 85% to 90% were seen once. Source material: peripheral blood. Receptors originate from a woman aged 45-59 years with COVID-19, enrolled during active disease.

The genes are TRBV6-1 and TRBJ1-5, with 11 nucleotides matching TRBD1. Per germline, CDR1 MNHNS and CDR2 SASEGT. Unmatched junction bases numbered 7, after V lost 4 bases and J lost 2 bases. The CDR3 spans 17 residues. CDR3 residues: CASSARDRGGGNQPQHF. The CDR3 DNA is TGTGCCAGCAGTGCCCGGGACAGGGGGGGTGGCAATCAGCCCCAGCATTTT.

V is TRBV6-5 and J is TRBJ1-3; D not resolved. The CDR3 totals 16 residues. CDR1 is MNHEY and CDR2 is SVGAGI in the germline V gene. V shed 4 bases and J shed 0 bases, with 13 bases lying between them. Here the CDR3 DNA reads TGTGCCAGCAGTTCCCACGGGGTTAACTCTGGAAACACCATATATTTT. Protein sequence: CASSSHGVNSGNTIYF.

The V call is TRBV25-1, the J call TRBJ2-1, with 7 bases matching TRBD2. Germline CDR1 reads MGHDK; CDR2 reads SYGVNS. V trimming: 4 bases; J trimming: 3 bases; junction bases outside the gene matches: 9. The CDR3 is made up of 16 amino acids. CDR3 coding DNA: TGTGCCAGCAGTGCCCCAGGACTAGGCTTCTACAATGAGCAGTTCTTC. Its protein is CASSAPGLGFYNEQFF.

The genes are TRBV3-1 (or the pseudogene TRBV3-2) and TRBJ2-2; D is undetermined. The CDR3 covers 13 residues. The germline V gene has CDR1 LGHDT and CDR2 YNNKEL (reference sequence). Trimming removed 0 bases from V and 7 bases from J, with 6 bases in between. CDR3 bases: TGTGCCAGCAGCCAAGACTTAGACGGGGAGCTGTTTTTT. The encoded protein is CASSQDLDGELFF.

The chain joins TRBV7-9 to TRBJ2-2; D ambiguous. There are 14 residues in the CDR3. The V end lost 3 bases, the J end lost 2 bases, and 7 bases lay between the germline ends. Germline CDR1 is SEHNR and CDR2 is FQNEAQ (reference sequence). As DNA, the CDR3 is TGTGCCAGCAGCTTTCCAGTTAACACCGGGGAGCTGTTTTTT. Encoded protein: CASSFPVNTGELFF. Supplemented by reference TRBV7-9 and TRBJ2-2, the full variable domain reads DTGVSQNPRHKITKRGQNVTFRCDPISEHNRLYWYRQTLGQGPEFLTYFQNEAQLEKSRLLSDRFSAERPKGSFSTLEIQRTEQGDSAMYLCASSFPVNTGELFFGEGSRLTVL.

V gene TRBV9 combines with J gene TRBJ1-2; the D is unclear. The CDR3 spans 15 residues. Looked up from germline, CDR1 is SGDLS and CDR2 is YYNGEE. Trimming removed 0 bases from V and 4 bases from J, with 13 bases in between. This CDR3 is CASSVVPISSYGYTF. CDR3 in DNA: TGTGCCAGCAGCGTAGTTCCTATTAGTAGCTATGGCTACACCTTC.